This is a list of T cell receptor beta chains from one sample in a study of OX40 agonist ivuxolimab in advanced cancers. Profiling relied on immunoSEQ multiplex PCR, and the TCRdb table lists in-frame clones only, not all of them. Here the sample spans approximately 77,000 clones, roughly 92% being singletons. The specimen was CD4+ or CD8+ T cells sorted from blood, collected in a trial of the OX40 agonist ivuxolimab. The receptors shown here come from an adult with an advanced solid tumor such as melanoma, head and neck, liver or kidney cancer. Each CDR3 is given with its conserved first and last residue. A D gene is named only where the DNA matches it firmly. Some rows mark clone size as missing; the rest say once, few, many or name a class of expanded clone.

d_call: .; v_call: TRBV7-9; clone_size: once; j_call: TRBJ2-1; cdr3_nt: TGTGCCAGCAGCTCCTCACTAGCTCAAGAGCAGTTCTTC; cdr3_aa: CASSSSLAQEQFF
d_call: TRBD1; v_call: TRBV4-1; clone_size: .; j_call: TRBJ1-2; cdr3_nt: TGCGCCAGCAGCCAATTGACAGGGATCGGTGGCTACACCTTC; cdr3_aa: CASSQLTGIGGYTF
d_call: .; v_call: TRBV27; clone_size: .; j_call: TRBJ1-2; cdr3_nt: TGTGCCAGCAGTTTTGGCGAAAACTATGGCTACACCTTC; cdr3_aa: CASSFGENYGYTF
d_call: TRBD2; v_call: TRBV9; clone_size: .; j_call: TRBJ2-3; cdr3_nt: TGTGCCAGCAGCGTAGGCGGGGGGGCCTTAGATACGCAGTATTTT; cdr3_aa: CASSVGGGALDTQYF
d_call: .; v_call: TRBV2; clone_size: .; j_call: TRBJ2-1; cdr3_nt: TGTGCCAGCAGTGAAGGCGTAGGCAATGAGCAGTTCTTC; cdr3_aa: CASSEGVGNEQFF
d_call: .; v_call: TRBV21-1; clone_size: .; j_call: TRBJ2-5; cdr3_nt: TGTGCCAGCAGCAACCCGGGACAGAAAAAGACCCAGTACTTC; cdr3_aa: CASSNPGQKKTQYF
d_call: .; v_call: TRBV7-2; clone_size: .; j_call: TRBJ1-1; cdr3_nt: TGTGCCAGCAGCTGGTTGGCCGGGAACACTGAAGCTTTCTTT; cdr3_aa: CASSWLAGNTEAFF
d_call: TRBD1; v_call: TRBV5-6; clone_size: .; j_call: TRBJ1-6; cdr3_nt: TGTGCCAGCAGCTTGGTGGGACAGGCAGATAATTCACCCCTCCACTTT; cdr3_aa: CASSLVGQADNSPLHF
d_call: .; v_call: TRBV5-4; clone_size: .; j_call: TRBJ2-3; cdr3_nt: TGTGCCAGCAGTCGCTGGACGTACACAGATACGCAGTATTTT; cdr3_aa: CASSRWTYTDTQYF
d_call: TRBD1; v_call: TRBV12-5; clone_size: once; j_call: TRBJ1-5; cdr3_nt: TGTGCTAGTGGTTCCCCAACAGGGGAAGGCAATCAGCCCCAGCATTTT; cdr3_aa: CASGSPTGEGNQPQHF
d_call: .; v_call: TRBV28; clone_size: .; j_call: TRBJ2-7; cdr3_nt: TGTGCCAGCAGTGTACCCTACGAGCAGTACTTC; cdr3_aa: CASSVPYEQYF
d_call: .; v_call: TRBV15; clone_size: .; j_call: TRBJ2-7; cdr3_nt: TGTGCCACCAGCAGAGATAGGGAGGGGGATGGCTACGAGCAGTACTTC; cdr3_aa: CATSRDREGDGYEQYF
d_call: TRBD1; v_call: TRBV7-9; clone_size: once; j_call: TRBJ1-5; cdr3_nt: TGTGCCAGCAGCTCAGGGGGCAGCAATCAGCCCCAGCATTTT; cdr3_aa: CASSSGGSNQPQHF
d_call: .; v_call: TRBV13; clone_size: .; j_call: TRBJ2-7; cdr3_nt: TGTGCCAGCAGCTTATTCTCTCAGGTCGGGGAGCAGTACTTC; cdr3_aa: CASSLFSQVGEQYF
d_call: .; v_call: TRBV6-5; clone_size: .; j_call: TRBJ2-7; cdr3_nt: TGTGCCAGCAGTTATCACGAAGGCTACGAGCAGTACTTC; cdr3_aa: CASSYHEGYEQYF
d_call: .; v_call: TRBV13; clone_size: .; j_call: TRBJ2-1; cdr3_nt: TGTGCCAGCTCCCCCTTTAAGGGGCAGGGCAATGAGCAGTTCTTC; cdr3_aa: CASSPFKGQGNEQFF
d_call: TRBD2; v_call: TRBV7-3; clone_size: .; j_call: TRBJ2-7; cdr3_nt: TGTGCCAGCAGCTACTTCGGGGGGAGTGAGCAGTACTTC; cdr3_aa: CASSYFGGSEQYF
d_call: .; v_call: TRBV6-5; clone_size: .; j_call: TRBJ1-2; cdr3_nt: TGTGCCAGCAGTTACTCCGAGGGGGACTATGGCTACACCTTC; cdr3_aa: CASSYSEGDYGYTF
d_call: .; v_call: TRBV6-5; clone_size: .; j_call: TRBJ1-4; cdr3_nt: TGTGCCAGCAGTCTTTGGACGGCAACTAATGAAAAACTGTTTTTT; cdr3_aa: CASSLWTATNEKLFF